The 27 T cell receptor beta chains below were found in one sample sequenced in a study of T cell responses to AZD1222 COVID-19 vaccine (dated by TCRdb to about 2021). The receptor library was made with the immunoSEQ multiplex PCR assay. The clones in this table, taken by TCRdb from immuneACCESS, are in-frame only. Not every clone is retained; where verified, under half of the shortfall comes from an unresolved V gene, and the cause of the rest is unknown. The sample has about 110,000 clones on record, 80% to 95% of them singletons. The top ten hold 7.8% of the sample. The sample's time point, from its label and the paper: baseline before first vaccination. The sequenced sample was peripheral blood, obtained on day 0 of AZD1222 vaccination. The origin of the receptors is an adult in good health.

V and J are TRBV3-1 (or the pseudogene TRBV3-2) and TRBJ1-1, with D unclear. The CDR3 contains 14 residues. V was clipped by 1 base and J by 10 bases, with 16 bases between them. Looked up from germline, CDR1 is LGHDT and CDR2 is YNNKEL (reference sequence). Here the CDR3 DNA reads TGTGCCAGCAGCCAAGTTGCCGGGTCCCTCGGAGCTTTCTTT. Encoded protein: CASSQVAGSLGAFF.

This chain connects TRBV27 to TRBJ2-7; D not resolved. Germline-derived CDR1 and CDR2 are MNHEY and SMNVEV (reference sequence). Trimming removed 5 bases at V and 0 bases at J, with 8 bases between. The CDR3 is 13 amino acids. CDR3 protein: CASSPRGSYEQYF. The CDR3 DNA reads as TGTGCCAGCAGTCCCCGAGGCTCCTACGAGCAGTACTTC.

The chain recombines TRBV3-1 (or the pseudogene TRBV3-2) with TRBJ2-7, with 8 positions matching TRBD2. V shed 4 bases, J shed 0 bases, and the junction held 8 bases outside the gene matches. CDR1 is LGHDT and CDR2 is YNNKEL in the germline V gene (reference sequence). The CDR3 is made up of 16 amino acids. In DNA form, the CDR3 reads TGTGCCAGCAGCCGGGCAGCGGGGGCCCACTCCTACGAGCAGTACTTC. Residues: CASSRAAGAHSYEQYF.

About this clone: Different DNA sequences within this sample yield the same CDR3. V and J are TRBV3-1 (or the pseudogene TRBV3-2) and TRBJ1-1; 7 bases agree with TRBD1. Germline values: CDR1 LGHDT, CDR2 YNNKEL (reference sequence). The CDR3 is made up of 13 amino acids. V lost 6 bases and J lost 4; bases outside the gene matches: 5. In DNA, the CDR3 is TGTGCCAGCAGTAGACAGGGAGGCACTGAAGCTTTCTTT. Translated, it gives CASSRQGGTEAFF.

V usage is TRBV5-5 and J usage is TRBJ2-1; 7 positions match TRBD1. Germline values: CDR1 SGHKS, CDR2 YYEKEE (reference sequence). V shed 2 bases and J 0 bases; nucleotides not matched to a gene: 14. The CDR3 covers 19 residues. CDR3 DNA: TGTGCCAGCAGCTTTAAGGGGGCCGCCTCGATTTTCTCCTACAATGAGCAGTTCTTC. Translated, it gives CASSFKGAASIFSYNEQFF. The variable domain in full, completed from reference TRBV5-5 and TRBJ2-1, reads DAGVTQSPTHLIKTRGQQVTLRCSPISGHKSVSWYQQVLGQGPQFIFQYYEKEERGRGNFPDRFSARQFPNYSSELNVNALLLGDSALYLCASSFKGAASIFSYNEQFFGPGTRLTVL.

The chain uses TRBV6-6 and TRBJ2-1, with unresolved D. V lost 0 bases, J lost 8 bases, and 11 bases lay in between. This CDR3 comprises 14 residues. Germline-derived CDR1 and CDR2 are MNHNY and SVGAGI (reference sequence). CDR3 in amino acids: CASSYSTQRDEQFF. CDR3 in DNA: TGTGCCAGCAGTTACTCGACTCAAAGGGATGAGCAGTTCTTC.

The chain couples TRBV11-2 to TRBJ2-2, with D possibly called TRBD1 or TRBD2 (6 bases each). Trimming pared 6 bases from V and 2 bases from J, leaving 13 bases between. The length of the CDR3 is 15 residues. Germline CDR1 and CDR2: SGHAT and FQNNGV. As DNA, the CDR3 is TGTGCCAGCAGTCACGGGGGCCTCAACACCGGGGAGCTGTTTTTT. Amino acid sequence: CASSHGGLNTGELFF.

CDR3 in amino acids: CASSHRTGSDQPQHF. In DNA, the CDR3 is TGCGCCAGCAGCCACCGAACGGGTAGTGATCAGCCCCAGCATTTT. The chain uses TRBV4-1 and TRBJ1-5; D unclear. CDR1 is MGHRA and CDR2 is YSYEKL in the germline V gene. V was clipped by 3 bases and J by 5 bases, with 14 bases between them. The CDR3 length is 15 residues.

This chain's CDR3 is CASSFGASYEQYF. The CDR3 DNA is TGTGCCAGCAGCTTCGGGGCCTCCTACGAGCAGTACTTC. This chain links TRBV11-2 with TRBJ2-7; D possibly uses TRBD1 or TRBD2 (5 bases each). Germline CDR1 SGHAT, CDR2 FQNNGV. The CDR3 is 13 residues long. V lost 3 bases, J lost 0 bases, and 6 bases lay in between.

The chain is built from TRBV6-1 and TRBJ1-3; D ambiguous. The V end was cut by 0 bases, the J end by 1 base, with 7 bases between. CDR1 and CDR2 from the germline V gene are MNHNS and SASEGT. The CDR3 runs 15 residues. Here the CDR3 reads CASSEALASGNTIYF. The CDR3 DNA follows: TGTGCCAGCAGTGAAGCACTCGCGTCTGGAAACACCATATATTTT.

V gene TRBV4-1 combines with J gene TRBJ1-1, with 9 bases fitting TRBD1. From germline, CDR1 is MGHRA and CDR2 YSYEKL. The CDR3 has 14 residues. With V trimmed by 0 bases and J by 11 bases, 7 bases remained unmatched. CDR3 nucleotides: TGCGCCAGCAGCCAAGATGGGACAGGGATACTGGCTTTCTTT. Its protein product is CASSQDGTGILAFF.

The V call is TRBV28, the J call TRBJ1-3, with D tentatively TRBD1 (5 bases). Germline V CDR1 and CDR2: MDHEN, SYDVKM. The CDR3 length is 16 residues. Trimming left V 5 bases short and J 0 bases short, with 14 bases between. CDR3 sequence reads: CASSIGTFLSGNTIYF. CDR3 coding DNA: TGTGCCAGCAGTATTGGGACCTTCCTCTCTGGAAACACCATATATTTT.

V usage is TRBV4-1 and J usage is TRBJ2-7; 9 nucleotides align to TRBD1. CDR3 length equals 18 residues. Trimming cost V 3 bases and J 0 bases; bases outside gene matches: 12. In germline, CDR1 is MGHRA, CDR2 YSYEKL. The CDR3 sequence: CASSQARPGQGVSYEQYF. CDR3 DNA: TGCGCCAGCAGCCAGGCCCGCCCGGGACAGGGCGTCTCCTACGAGCAGTACTTC.

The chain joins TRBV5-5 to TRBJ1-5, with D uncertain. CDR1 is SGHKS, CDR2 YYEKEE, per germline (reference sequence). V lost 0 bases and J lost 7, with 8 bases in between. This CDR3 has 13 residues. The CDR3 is CASSLVRGQPQHF. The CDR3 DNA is TGTGCCAGCAGCTTGGTACGGGGACAGCCCCAGCATTTT. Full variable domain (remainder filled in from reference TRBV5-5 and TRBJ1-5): DAGVTQSPTHLIKTRGQQVTLRCSPISGHKSVSWYQQVLGQGPQFIFQYYEKEERGRGNFPDRFSARQFPNYSSELNVNALLLGDSALYLCASSLVRGQPQHFGDGTRLSIL.

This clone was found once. The CDR3 DNA follows: TGTGCCAGCAGCGCGACTAGCTCAGGGGGCGGCGTTGGCTACACCTTC. Its translation is CASSATSSGGGVGYTF. The chain couples TRBV5-5 to TRBJ1-2, with 8 bases lining up with TRBD1. Germline V CDR1 and CDR2: SGHKS, YYEKEE (reference sequence). This CDR3 comprises 16 residues. The V and J ends lost 4 bases and 7 bases, in that order; junction bases with no gene match: 15.

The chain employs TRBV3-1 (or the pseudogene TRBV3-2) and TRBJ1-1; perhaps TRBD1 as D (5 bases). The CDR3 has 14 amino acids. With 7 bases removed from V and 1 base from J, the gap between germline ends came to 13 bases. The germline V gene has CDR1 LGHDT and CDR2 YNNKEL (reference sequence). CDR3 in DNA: TGTGCCAGCAAAGCTTCGACAGCGAACACTGAAGCTTTCTTT. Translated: CASKASTANTEAFF.

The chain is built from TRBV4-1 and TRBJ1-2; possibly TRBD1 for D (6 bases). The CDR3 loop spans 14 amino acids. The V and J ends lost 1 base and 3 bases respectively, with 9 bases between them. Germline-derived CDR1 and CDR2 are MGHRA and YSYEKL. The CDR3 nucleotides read TGCGCCAGCAGCCAAGTCGCAGGGGACTATGGCTACACCTTC. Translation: CASSQVAGDYGYTF.

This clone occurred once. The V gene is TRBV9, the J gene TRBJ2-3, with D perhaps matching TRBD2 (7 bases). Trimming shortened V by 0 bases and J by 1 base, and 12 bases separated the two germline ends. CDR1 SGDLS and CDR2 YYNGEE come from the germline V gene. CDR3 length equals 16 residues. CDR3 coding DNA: TGTGCCAGCAGCGTAGAAGAGGGGGGGGGCACAGATACGCAGTATTTT. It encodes CASSVEEGGGTDTQYF.

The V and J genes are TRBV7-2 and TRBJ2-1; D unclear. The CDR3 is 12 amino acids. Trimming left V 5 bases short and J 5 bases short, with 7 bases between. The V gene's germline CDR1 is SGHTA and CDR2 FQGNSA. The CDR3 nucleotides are TGTGCCAGCAGCCCGACTCACAATGAGCAGTTCTTC. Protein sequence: CASSPTHNEQFF. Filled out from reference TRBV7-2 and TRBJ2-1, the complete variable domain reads GAGVSQSPSNKVTEKGKDVELRCDPISGHTALYWYRQSLGQGLEFLIYFQGNSAPDKSGLPSDRFSAERTGGSVSTLTIQRTQQEDSAVYLCASSPTHNEQFFGPGTRLTVL.

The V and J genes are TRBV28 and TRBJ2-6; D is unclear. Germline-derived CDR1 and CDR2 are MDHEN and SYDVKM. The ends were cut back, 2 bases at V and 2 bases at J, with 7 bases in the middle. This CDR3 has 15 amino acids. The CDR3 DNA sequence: TGTGCCAGCAGTTTAAAGGTAGCTGGGGCCAACGTCCTGACTTTC. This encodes CASSLKVAGANVLTF.

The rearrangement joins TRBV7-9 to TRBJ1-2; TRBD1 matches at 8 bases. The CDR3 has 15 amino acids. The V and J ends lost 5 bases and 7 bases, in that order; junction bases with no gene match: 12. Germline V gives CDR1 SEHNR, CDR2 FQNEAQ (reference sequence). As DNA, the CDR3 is TGTGCCAGCAGCCAACCTGCAGGGGGCGCTAGTGGCTACACCTTC. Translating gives CASSQPAGGASGYTF.

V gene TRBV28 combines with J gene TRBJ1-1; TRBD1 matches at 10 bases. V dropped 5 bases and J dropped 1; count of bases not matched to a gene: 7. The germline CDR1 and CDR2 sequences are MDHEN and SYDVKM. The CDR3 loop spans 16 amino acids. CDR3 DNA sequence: TGTGCCAGCAGTATGTGGACAGGGGGGCGGAACACTGAAGCTTTCTTT. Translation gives CASSMWTGGRNTEAFF.

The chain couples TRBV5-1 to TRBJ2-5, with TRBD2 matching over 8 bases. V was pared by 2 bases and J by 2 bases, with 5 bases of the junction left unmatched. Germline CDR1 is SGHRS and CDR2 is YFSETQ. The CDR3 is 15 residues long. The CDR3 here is CASSFSSGWQETQYF. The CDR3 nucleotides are TGCGCCAGCAGCTTTTCTAGCGGGTGGCAAGAGACCCAGTACTTC.

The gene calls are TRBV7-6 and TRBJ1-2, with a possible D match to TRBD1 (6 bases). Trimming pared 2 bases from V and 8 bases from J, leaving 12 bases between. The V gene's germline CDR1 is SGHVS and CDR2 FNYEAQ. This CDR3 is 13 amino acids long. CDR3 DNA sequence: TGTGCCAGCAGCTTAAAGAACAGGGACGGCTACACCTTC. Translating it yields CASSLKNRDGYTF.

The CDR3 coding sequence is TGCGCCAGCAGCTCGATGTTGGACAGGAGCTATGGCTACACCTTC. It codes for CASSSMLDRSYGYTF. The chain joins TRBV5-1 to TRBJ1-2; 7 bases are a match to TRBD1. The germline CDR1 and CDR2 sequences are SGHRS and YFSETQ. This CDR3 region has 15 residues. The V gene end was trimmed by 3 bases and the J gene end by 4 bases; junction bases not matched to a gene: 9.

CDR3 DNA: TGTGCCAGCACGGGACAGGGATACACCGGGGAGCTGTTTTTT. Its protein product is CASTGQGYTGELFF. The rearrangement joins TRBV5-8 to TRBJ2-2, with 9 bases fitting TRBD1. CDR3 length: 14 amino acids. V was pared by 6 bases and J by 3 bases, with 3 bases of the junction left unmatched. The germline V gene has CDR1 SGHTS and CDR2 YDEGEE.

Here the CDR3 reads CASTLQGTEAFF. DNA of the CDR3: TGTGCCAGCACCTTGCAGGGGACTGAAGCTTTCTTT. The rearrangement joins TRBV7-9 to TRBJ1-1; a possible D gene is TRBD1 (6 bases). The CDR3 is 12 residues long. Germline V gene sequence: CDR1 SEHNR, CDR2 FQNEAQ (reference sequence). With 7 bases removed from V and 5 bases from J, the gap between germline ends came to 11 bases.